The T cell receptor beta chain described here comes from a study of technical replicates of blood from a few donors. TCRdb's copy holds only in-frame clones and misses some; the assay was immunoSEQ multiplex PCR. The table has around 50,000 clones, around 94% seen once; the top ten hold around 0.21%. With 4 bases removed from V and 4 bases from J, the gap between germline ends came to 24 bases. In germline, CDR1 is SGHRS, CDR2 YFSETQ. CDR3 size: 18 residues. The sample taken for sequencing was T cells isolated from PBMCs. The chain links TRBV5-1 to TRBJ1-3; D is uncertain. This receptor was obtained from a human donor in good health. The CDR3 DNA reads TGCGCCAGCAGCGACCCGTACTCCGAGGGAAGGTCCGGAAACACCATATATTTT. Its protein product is CASSDPYSEGRSGNTIYF. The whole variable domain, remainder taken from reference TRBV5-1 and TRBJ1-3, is KAGVTQTPRYLIKTRGQQVTLSCSPISGHRSVSWYQQTPGQGLQFLFEYFSETQRNKGNFPGRFSGRQFSNSRSEMNVSTLELGDSALYLCASSDPYSEGRSGNTIYFGEGSWLTVV.